This entry is about one TCR beta chain. Its antigen is as yet unknown. The sample comes from a study of T cell responses to AZD1222 COVID-19 vaccine. V gave up 2 bases and J gave up 4 bases; unmatched junction bases: 3. This CDR3 is built from 14 residues. In germline, CDR1 is SGHRS, CDR2 YFSETQ. Study outcomes and limitations: Donors were chiefly white British, with a greater number of females, and clonal diversity was perhaps underestimated.

Repertoires were generated with immunoSEQ multiplex PCR, while TCRdb's copy carries only in-frame clones and drops some. The table lists about 72,000 clones, about nine tenths of them singletons. This clonotype was sampled from an adult in good health. The material was peripheral blood, obtained on day 0 of AZD1222 vaccination. The genes are TRBV5-1 and TRBJ2-3, with 8 positions matching TRBD2. The CDR3 nucleotides read TGCGCCAGCAGCTTCGGGGGGGCCCCAGATACGCAGTATTTT. Translating it yields CASSFGGAPDTQYF.